One sample yielded the 14 T cell receptor beta chains listed below, sequenced in a study of T cell repertoires in cytomegalovirus infection. TCRdb used MiXCR to reprocess the reads, holding one entry per CDR3 protein. The sample consists of 300,000 to 450,000 distinct CDR3 sequences, roughly 18% of them appearing once. Sequencing input: PBMCs. The receptors were gathered from a human donor in good health (CMV status not recorded). Some clones in this sample may be carry-over from other donors' samples.

The chain uses TRBV5-1 and TRBJ1-1; no reliable D call. The V gene lost 2 bases and the J gene lost 2 bases, with 7 bases spanning the gap. CDR3 length: 13 amino acids. Germline V gene sequence: CDR1 SGHRS, CDR2 YFSETQ. Here the CDR3 reads CASSFEINTEAFF. The CDR3, as DNA: TGCGCCAGCAGCTTTGAGATAAACACTGAAGCTTTCTTT.

With respect to this clonotype: One junction end does not reproduce the germline sequence, and a read error may be involved. CDR3 DNA sequence: TGTGTCAGCAGTTACCAGGGAAATCAGCCCCAGCATTTT. Amino acids: CVSSYQGNQPQHF. The chain links TRBV12-3 or TRBV12-4 to TRBJ1-5; tentative D call: TRBD1 (5 bases). The CDR3 length is 13 residues.

In its sample, this clonotype was seen many times. The chain has TRBV7-2 and TRBJ2-1; 10 bases map to TRBD2. Germline V lookup: CDR1 SGHTA, CDR2 FQGNSA. Losses at the gene ends were 2 bases for V and 8 bases for J; bases not matched to a gene: 6. The CDR3 extends over 15 amino acids. CDR3 DNA: TGTGCCAGCAGCTTATTAAGCGGGGGGGCAGATGAGCAGTTCTTC. Protein product: CASSLLSGGADEQFF.

This clonotype was recorded a few times. CDR3 in DNA: TGCAGTGCCGAACCCCGGACTGGTAGCTCCTACAATGAGCAGTTCTTC. Amino acids: CSAEPRTGSSYNEQFF. This sequence joins TRBV20-1 and TRBJ2-1; D might be TRBD2 (5 bases). The germline V gene has CDR1 DFQATT and CDR2 SNEGSKA (reference sequence). The length of the CDR3 is 16 residues. Trimming pared 6 bases from V and 0 bases from J, leaving 18 bases between.

The chain uses TRBV10-3 and TRBJ2-5; D is undetermined. V dropped 10 bases and J dropped 1 base, with 13 bases sitting between them. CDR1 and CDR2 (germline): ENHRY, SYGVKD. This CDR3 has 13 residues. DNA for the CDR3: TGTGCCACGGCTCCGGACGGCCAAGAGACCCAGTACTTC. As protein: CATAPDGQETQYF.

The genes are TRBV28 and TRBJ1-2; D is unresolved. The germline gives CDR1 MDHEN, CDR2 SYDVKM. This CDR3 has 13 residues. With 8 bases removed from V and 3 bases from J, the gap between germline ends came to 13 bases. The CDR3 sequence is CASGMNTDYGYTF. CDR3 sequence (DNA): TGTGCCAGCGGAATGAACACGGACTATGGCTACACCTTC.

The chain uses TRBV6-1 and TRBJ2-5; D perhaps matches TRBD2 (6 bases). The length of the CDR3 is 13 residues. Between the trimmed V and J ends, which lost 5 bases and 4 bases, there was a span of 11 bases. CDR1 and CDR2 (germline): MNHNS, SASEGT. The CDR3 reads CASSNGGGETQYF. DNA for the CDR3: TGTGCCAGCAGTAATGGGGGAGGAGAGACCCAGTACTTC.

There are a few counts of this clonotype. J is TRBJ2-7 and V is TRBV25-1, with D possibly called TRBD1 or TRBD2 (5 bases each). The CDR3 has 12 residues. The germline V and J ends were trimmed by 6 bases and 5 bases, with 11 bases remaining between them. The germline gives CDR1 MGHDK, CDR2 SYGVNS. This CDR3 reads CASSSRGHEQYF. CDR3 sequence (DNA): TGTGCCAGCAGCTCGAGGGGCCACGAGCAGTACTTC.

This clonotype was seen at least ten times. The chain links TRBV7-2 to TRBJ2-5; D is unresolved. The germline CDR1 and CDR2 sequences are SGHTA and FQGNSA. The germline V and J ends were trimmed by 2 bases and 3 bases, with 10 bases remaining between them. This CDR3 contains 14 residues. The DNA of the CDR3 is TGTGCCAGCAGCTTAAGGCGGAACGAAGAGACCCAGTACTTC. Translation: CASSLRRNEETQYF.

In its sample, this clonotype was seen a few times. The rearrangement uses TRBV28 and TRBJ1-2; D is unresolved. Germline CDR1 and CDR2: MDHEN and SYDVKM. V was clipped by 3 bases and J by 7 bases, with 12 bases between them. There are 13 residues in the CDR3. CDR3 sequence reads: CASSFPSPGGYTF. CDR3 bases: TGTGCCAGCAGTTTCCCTTCCCCAGGTGGCTACACCTTC.

This clonotype has just a few counts. The CDR3 DNA follows: TGTGCCAGCAGCTTTTCAAGCGGGGCGCCCTACGAGCAGTACTTC. It translates to CASSFSSGAPYEQYF. This chain connects TRBV7-9 to TRBJ2-7; 7 bases are a match to TRBD2. J lost 2 bases, V lost 3 bases, and 7 bases had no gene match. Germline CDR1 reads SEHNR; CDR2 reads FQNEAQ (reference sequence). The CDR3 is made up of 15 amino acids.

This clonotype has at least ten counts. The chain joins TRBV7-2 to TRBJ2-7; D is undetermined. The length of the CDR3 is 13 residues. V was pared by 8 bases and J by 0 bases, with 11 bases between. The germline V gene has CDR1 SGHTA and CDR2 FQGNSA. CDR3 region: CASRTENSYEQYF. Written as DNA, the CDR3 is TGTGCCAGCCGAACAGAAAACTCCTACGAGCAGTACTTC.

This chain connects TRBV5-1 to TRBJ2-3; tentatively, D is TRBD2 (6 bases). V lost 5 bases, J lost 0 bases, and 13 bases lay in between. The CDR3 length is 15 residues. Germline loops: CDR1 SGHRS, CDR2 YFSETQ. The CDR3 nucleotides read TGCGCCAGCAGGCGGAGGGCCCCCAGCACAGATACGCAGTATTTT. Its translation: CASRRRAPSTDTQYF.

This clonotype was found a few times. The rearrangement uses TRBV29-1 and TRBJ2-1; D unresolved. The CDR3 has 14 residues. Germline V lookup: CDR1 SQVTM, CDR2 ANQGSEA. With 4 bases removed from V and 0 bases from J, the gap between germline ends came to 10 bases. The CDR3: CSVVGQSSYNEQFF. Here the CDR3 DNA reads TGCAGCGTTGTTGGGCAAAGCTCCTACAATGAGCAGTTCTTC.